This T cell receptor (beta chain) was recovered during a study of blood T cell repertoires in COVID-19. TCRdb's table, derived via immunoSEQ multiplex PCR, lists solely in-frame clones and lacks some. This table holds some 200,000 clones, 80% to 95% found once. This receptor was identified in a man between 45 and 60 years old with acute or convalescent COVID-19. Source material: peripheral blood.

The CDR3 DNA follows: TGTGCCAGCAGCTTGGAAAGCAAGAATTCACCCCTCCACTTT. Translation gives CASSLESKNSPLHF. V usage is TRBV5-5 and J usage is TRBJ1-6, with no clear D. The germline gives CDR1 SGHKS, CDR2 YYEKEE (reference sequence). Trimming removed 0 bases from V and 7 bases from J, with 8 bases in between. The CDR3 spans 14 residues.